The clone carrying this T cell receptor (beta chain) was seen more than once but under ten times. Its cognate antigen is unknown. V lost 4 bases to trimming and J lost 1 base; unmatched junction nucleotides: 5. CDR1 and CDR2 (germline): SGHRS, YFSETQ. The CDR3 has 16 residues. The data were obtained in a study of cytomegalovirus exposure and HLA in healthy donors. About the research overall: Roughly 80 million unique TCRs from HLA-typed donors made up an early data release.

General study findings and limits: According to an earlier analysis, most TCR beta V segments yielded productive rearrangements about 90% or about 30% of the time.

Primers included in the PCR were 60 Vbeta and 13 Jbeta primers. Methods used by the authors: Unique TCR beta chains numbered roughly 80 million in a later analysis, with around 11 million shared. Using immunoSEQ multiplex PCR, the repertoire was profiled, and TCRdb retains in-frame clones only, with some absent. V, J and clone size are taken as reported in that table, and D and trimming were inferred from the DNA itself. This table holds about 150,000 clones, over 60% found once. The chain couples TRBV5-1 to TRBJ1-5; the match to TRBD1 covers 10 bases. The sample was PBMCs. The sequence was obtained from a woman aged 25 to 39 in good health and CMV-seropositive. In DNA form, the CDR3 reads TGCGCCAGCAGCGAGGGACAGGGGAGAAGCAATCAGCCCCAGCATTTT. Protein product: CASSEGQGRSNQPQHF.